Reported below is one T cell receptor (beta chain). This clonotype was recorded at least ten times. Its antigen is unknown. The sample holds no much larger clone one base away, and base qualities are not on file. The data derive from a study of Graves' ophthalmopathy and Graves' hyperthyroidism listed by TCRdb under 2018. With respect to the entire study: Peripheral blood was collected before any treatment was given, at the time of initial diagnosis. The study used signatures of the TCR beta repertoire to tell Graves' ophthalmopathy apart from Graves' hyperthyroidism and to predict which patients would progress to ophthalmopathy. A discovery set of 100 patients (43 ophthalmopathy, 57 stable hyperthyroidism) was enrolled to explore V-J signatures distinguishing ophthalmopathy from hyperthyroidism. T-cell repertoires of thyroid tissue and blood were compared in a handful of hyperthyroidism patients. An independent validation cohort was composed of 18 hyperthyroidism patients and some 16 patients who later progressed from hyperthyroidism to ophthalmopathy. Following sampling, methimazole starting at 30 mg daily was administered to hyperthyroidism patients, and high-dose intravenous methylprednisolone was administered to ophthalmopathy patients. In total, 135 blood samples were TCR-sequenced: approximately 42 ophthalmopathy, some 75 hyperthyroidism and roughly 17 hyperthyroidism-to-ophthalmopathy patients. Study-level results and caveats: Most expanded thyroid clonotypes with frequency above 0.001 were also detected in blood, suggesting blood repertoires may reflect the thyroid immune response. In cross-validation, the 13-signature model distinguished ophthalmopathy from stable hyperthyroidism with nearly 90% sensitivity and roughly 81% specificity, and in the test set the corresponding values were 80% and 75%. No statistical method was used to set the sample size in advance, and the investigators knew which group each participant was assigned to. In validation, the model predicted ophthalmopathy progression with about 71% sensitivity and 72.22% specificity; some 13 predicted patients were CT-confirmed with GO in a median of about 7.1 months.

The ophthalmopathy patients had moderately to severely active disease, with a Clinical Activity Score of 3 or higher, a NOSPECS grade of 4 or higher, and a disease duration of less than 3 months. Patients were excluded if they had other autoimmune diseases, uncontrolled infections, pregnancy or lactation. Clinical symptoms, serum thyroxine, TRAb, thyroid ultrasound and orbital computed tomography were used for diagnosis. PBMCs were isolated from about 9 ml of fresh peripheral blood by Ficoll-Paque density gradient centrifugation. Trizol reagent was used to extract the total RNA, and its quality was then checked on an Agilent 2100 Bioanalyzer. For repertoire sequencing, TCR beta CDR3 regions were amplified from RNA transcripts. HTBI primers and the Qiagen OneStep RT-PCR kit were used in a first-round RT-PCR, which was followed by a second-round multiplex PCR, size selection and purification. The libraries underwent paired-end sequencing with 100 bp reads on an Illumina HiSeq2000. The authors' analysis ran thus. SOAPnuke was used to process the reads, throwing out any read that had adapters, had uncalled bases, had a mean Phred below 15, or lacked an exact constant-primer or identifier match. High-quality paired reads were merged with COPE v1.2.5. Clonotypes were defined as unique nucleotide sequences and were aligned to IMGT TRB V, D and J references using MiTCR v1.1. Analysis was restricted to V-J combinations with a frequency above 0.0001, which covered roughly 99% of repertoires. For each V-J combination, a TCR clonal expansion and chaos score was defined as the ratio of F50 clonal expansion to chaos observed in the TCRdist matrix. Welch's t-statistics and random forest were used to reduce features to approximately 13 V-J combinations, which were fed into a naive Bayes classifier. Thyroid-blood repertoire similarity was quantified with the Morisita-Horn index. TCRdb applied fastp at Q25 and MiXCR to the public reads, then kept only in-frame beta chains. Here each entry gathers all rows of one CDR3 protein and keeps the most common genes and DNA. These V and J calls derive from TCRdb rather than the authors' analysis. In all, the sample holds 740,000 or so distinct CDR3 sequences, and 35% to 50% of those were seen once. Together, the top ten hold approximately 46% of the sample.

The germline V gene (reference sequence) gives CDR1 as SEHNR and CDR2 as FQNEAQ. The CDR3 contains 12 residues, cysteine and phenylalanine counted. Left in the record is the CDR3 DNA by itself, 36 bases read in frame from the first base. Trimming takes 1 base from V and 6 bases from J, and the germline ends sit 7 bases apart. This TCR was sampled from an adult man with Graves' ophthalmopathy. This chain is built from TRBV7-9 and TRBJ2-7; the D gene assignment is ambiguous. What was sequenced was peripheral blood. The bases read TGTGCCAGCAGCTTAGGCGGCGGCGAGCAGTACTTC. It specifies CASSLGGGEQYF.